The 30 T cell receptor beta chains reported below all come from one sample, sequenced in a study of CD8 T cells in ankylosing spondylitis. TCRdb used MiXCR to reprocess the 5' RACE reads, holding one entry per CDR3 protein. This table has around 280,000 distinct CDR3 sequences, 15% to 20% appearing once. Specimen: blood, either unsorted or a sorted T cell fraction (not recorded which). Receptor source: a male donor with ankylosing spondylitis or in good health (not recorded which).

In DNA, the CDR3 is TGTGCCAGCAGTGAAGCAGCGGGGGGCGGGTATGGCTACACCTTC. Its translation: CASSEAAGGGYGYTF. The V gene is TRBV6-1, the J gene TRBJ1-2, with D tentatively TRBD1 (6 bases). V was shortened by 0 bases and J by 5 bases, with 13 bases between the two germline ends. Germline V gives CDR1 MNHNS, CDR2 SASEGT. CDR3 length: 15 residues.

This clonotype turned up a few times. J is TRBJ1-2 and V is TRBV5-1; 7 bases are a match to TRBD1. The CDR3 sequence is 14 residues long. The ends lost 4 bases at V and 3 bases at J; junction bases unmatched: 6. CDR1 and CDR2 from the germline V gene are SGHRS and YFSETQ. The CDR3 sequence: CASSVGQADYGYTF. The CDR3 nucleotides read TGCGCCAGCAGCGTCGGACAGGCCGACTATGGCTACACCTTC.

A few counts support this clonotype. The genes are TRBV28 and TRBJ2-3; 11 positions agree with TRBD2. CDR1 and CDR2 from the germline V gene are MDHEN and SYDVKM. Trimming cost V 6 bases and J 6 bases; bases outside gene matches: 11. This CDR3 has 16 residues. CDR3: CASSNSGGASFDTQYF. CDR3 DNA: TGTGCCAGCAGCAATAGCGGGGGGGCCTCATTTGATACGCAGTATTTT.

The J gene is TRBJ2-1, the V gene TRBV5-6; 7 bases map to TRBD2. The CDR3 spans 17 residues. Germline loops: CDR1 SGHDT, CDR2 YYEEEE. The V and J ends lost 0 bases and 3 bases, in that order; junction bases with no gene match: 9. The DNA for the CDR3 is TGTGCCAGCAGCTTGGTCCGTCGGCTAGCGGTCTACAATGAGCAGTTCTTC. As protein: CASSLVRRLAVYNEQFF.

This rearrangement joins TRBV12-3 or TRBV12-4 to TRBJ1-6; D is unresolved. The length of the CDR3 is 15 residues. Trimming stripped 2 bases from V and 2 bases from J, with 7 bases between. CDR3 coding DNA: TGTGCCAGCAGTTTACAGGAAACCTATAATTCACCCCTCCACTTT. It is translated as CASSLQETYNSPLHF.

The V and J genes are TRBV5-5 and TRBJ2-1; D remains unclear. Germline loops: CDR1 SGHKS, CDR2 YYEKEE (reference sequence). This CDR3 contains 16 residues. Trimming shortened V by 3 bases and J by 0 bases, and 13 bases separated the two germline ends. The DNA of the CDR3 is TGTGCCAGCAGCTCCCGTCCCTTGAGCTCCTACAATGAGCAGTTCTTC. Its protein product is CASSSRPLSSYNEQFF. Combining the CDR3 with reference TRBV5-5 and TRBJ2-1 gives the whole variable domain DAGVTQSPTHLIKTRGQQVTLRCSPISGHKSVSWYQQVLGQGPQFIFQYYEKEERGRGNFPDRFSARQFPNYSSELNVNALLLGDSALYLCASSSRPLSSYNEQFFGPGTRLTVL.

This chain connects TRBV20-1 to TRBJ2-1; D gene unclear. Between the trimmed V and J ends, which lost 0 bases and 9 bases, there was a span of 12 bases. The CDR3 is 13 amino acids. Germline V gives CDR1 DFQATT, CDR2 SNEGSKA (reference sequence). The CDR3 region has the DNA TGCAGTGCTAGAGATCTTTCGGGCAGTGAGCAGTTCTTC. It codes for CSARDLSGSEQFF.

Only a few counts were recorded for this clonotype. In DNA, the CDR3 is TGCGCCAGCAGTGATCTTGAAACCCAGTACTTC. It encodes CASSDLETQYF. The rearrangement joins TRBV10-2 to TRBJ2-5; no firm D call. The CDR3 sequence is 11 residues long. V was shortened by 3 bases and J by 8 bases, with 7 bases between the two germline ends. Germline-derived CDR1 and CDR2 are WSHSY and SAAADI.

The V call is TRBV7-3, the J call TRBJ2-1; either TRBD1 or TRBD2 may supply D (5 bases each). The CDR3 spans 13 residues. Per the germline V gene, CDR1 is SGHTA and CDR2 is FQGTGA. V lost 0 bases and J 8 bases, leaving 8 bases between the germline ends. CDR3 nucleotides: TGTGCCAGCAGCTTAACGGGGACGGATGAGCAGTTCTTC. Translation: CASSLTGTDEQFF.

This clonotype was observed a handful of times. The chain couples TRBV28 to TRBJ2-1, with 7 bases aligning to TRBD2. Germline assignment: CDR1 MDHEN and CDR2 SYDVKM. The CDR3 covers 16 residues. The V segment lost 6 bases and the J segment 2 bases; nucleotides outside the gene matches: 10. The CDR3 loop is CASRPGAGATYNEQFF. In DNA form, the CDR3 reads TGTGCCAGCAGGCCCGGGGCGGGAGCAACCTACAATGAGCAGTTCTTC.

Many counts were recorded for this clonotype. The chain carries TRBV9 and TRBJ1-4, with 9 bases aligning to TRBD1. This CDR3 has 16 residues. Trimming removed 4 bases from V and 0 bases from J; junction bases left unmatched: 4. Looked up from germline, CDR1 is SGDLS and CDR2 is YYNGEE. The CDR3 region has the DNA TGTGCCAGCAGCCATGGACAGGGGACAACTAATGAAAAACTGTTTTTT. As protein: CASSHGQGTTNEKLFF. The full variable domain, completed using reference TRBV9 and TRBJ1-4, is DSGVTQTPKHLITATGQRVTLRCSPRSGDLSVYWYQQSLDQGLQFLIQYYNGEERAKGNILERFSAQQFPDLHSELNLSSLELGDSALYFCASSHGQGTTNEKLFFGSGTQLSVL.

This clonotype has a handful of counts. The chain is built from TRBV12-3 or TRBV12-4 and TRBJ1-5; D gene ambiguous. CDR3 size: 12 residues. V dropped 7 bases and J dropped 7 bases, with 11 bases sitting between them. The CDR3 coding sequence is TGTGCCAGCACCACCGGACCACAGCCCCAGCATTTT. Its translation is CASTTGPQPQHF.

This clonotype was seen at least ten times. The V and J genes are TRBV5-4 and TRBJ2-1; 9 nucleotides line up with TRBD2. The CDR3 has 16 residues. CDR1 and CDR2 from the germline V gene are SGHNT and YYREEE (reference sequence). Trimming removed 4 bases from V and 7 bases from J; junction bases left unmatched: 12. The CDR3 nucleotides read TGTGCCAGCAGCCCCAAGGGGGGACTAGCCGGGAATGAGCAGTTCTTC. Its translation is CASSPKGGLAGNEQFF.

This clonotype was found a few times. This sequence joins TRBV5-1 and TRBJ2-1; the D is unclear. The CDR3 is 16 residues long. Trimming removed 0 bases at V and 1 base at J, with 11 bases between. Per germline, CDR1 SGHRS and CDR2 YFSETQ. CDR3 loop: CASSLDPVRSYNEQFF. Here the CDR3 DNA reads TGCGCCAGCAGCTTGGACCCAGTAAGGTCCTACAATGAGCAGTTCTTC.

This clonotype has a handful of counts. This sequence joins TRBV12-3 or TRBV12-4 and TRBJ1-2; D is possibly TRBD1 (6 bases). CDR3 length: 13 residues. Trimming pared 9 bases from V and 8 bases from J, leaving 19 bases between. In nucleotides, the CDR3 is TGTGCCAGTCATACCCCCAGGGGAGGGGGCTACACCTTC. Protein sequence: CASHTPRGGGYTF.

This clonotype has a handful of counts. This chain links TRBV10-3 with TRBJ1-6, with TRBD1 identical over 9 bases. Germline V lookup: CDR1 ENHRY, CDR2 SYGVKD. The CDR3 has 16 amino acids. Germline trimming cut 6 bases from V and 5 bases from J; bases unmatched to any gene: 8. Written as DNA, the CDR3 is TGTGCCATCAGCAATTCGGACAGGGGCGATAATTCACCCCTCCACTTT. The encoded protein is CAISNSDRGDNSPLHF.

The V gene is TRBV5-1, the J gene TRBJ2-2; no reliable D call. The V gene lost 0 bases and the J gene lost 1 base, with 7 bases spanning the gap. CDR1 SGHRS and CDR2 YFSETQ come from the germline V gene. There are 15 residues in the CDR3. The CDR3 region is CASSLAPGNTGELFF. The DNA of the CDR3 is TGCGCCAGCAGCTTGGCGCCAGGGAACACCGGGGAGCTGTTTTTT.

This clonotype has a count of ten or more. The chain couples TRBV29-1 to TRBJ2-5; D call uncertain. Germline CDR1 reads SQVTM; CDR2 reads ANQGSEA. The V and J ends lost 7 bases and 1 base respectively, with 13 bases between them. The CDR3 is 13 amino acids. This CDR3 reads CSGNVGRQETQYF. The CDR3 nucleotides are TGCAGCGGGAATGTTGGACGCCAAGAGACCCAGTACTTC.

Only one count was recorded for this clonotype. This CDR3 fails to terminate in the conserved phenylalanine or tryptophan, so it likely reflects a read error. The chain carries TRBV20-1 and TRBJ1-2, with D uncertain. The germline V gene encodes CDR1 DFQATT and CDR2 SNEGSKA (reference sequence). This CDR3 comprises 11 residues. Deletions cut 6 bases from V and 3 bases from J, with 8 bases between. The CDR3 sequence is CSAPDYYGYTV. CDR3 DNA sequence: TGCAGTGCCCCAGATTACTATGGCTACACCGTC.

The gene calls are TRBV27 and TRBJ2-1, with 8 bases lining up with TRBD2. J lost 6 bases, V lost 2 bases, and 3 bases had no gene match. The germline V gene has CDR1 MNHEY and CDR2 SMNVEV (reference sequence). This CDR3 spans 14 amino acids. CDR3 DNA sequence: TGTGCCAGCAGTTTACTCGGGACTAGCAATGAGCAGTTCTTC. It specifies CASSLLGTSNEQFF.

The chain employs TRBV9 and TRBJ2-3, with TRBD2 identical over 7 bases. The J segment lost 0 bases and the V segment lost 6 bases, leaving 7 bases of the junction unmatched. Germline assignment: CDR1 SGDLS and CDR2 YYNGEE. The CDR3 totals 15 residues. The chain's CDR3 is CASKRGERSTDTQYF. CDR3 nucleotides: TGTGCCAGCAAACGGGGGGAGCGGAGCACAGATACGCAGTATTTT.

The chain joins TRBV12-3 or TRBV12-4 to TRBJ2-2; 12 nucleotides align to TRBD1. The trim removed 3 bases at V and 6 bases at J, leaving 11 bases unmatched. This CDR3 contains 18 residues. The CDR3, as DNA: TGTGCCAGCAGTTTTAGCGGGACAGGGGGCTTCTTGGCCGGGGAGCTGTTTTTT. Translated: CASSFSGTGGFLAGELFF.

This clonotype was observed a handful of times. The chain is built from TRBV20-1 and TRBJ2-1; 10 bases line up with TRBD2. Trimming took 5 bases from V and 3 from J; bases not matched to a gene: 7. The CDR3 runs to 15 residues. The germline gives CDR1 DFQATT, CDR2 SNEGSKA (reference sequence). This CDR3 reads CSASMTSGFYNEQFF. For the CDR3, the DNA is TGCAGTGCTTCCATGACTAGCGGGTTCTACAATGAGCAGTTCTTC.

The V gene is TRBV25-1, the J gene TRBJ2-3, with 7 bases matching TRBD2. The J segment lost 3 bases and the V segment lost 1 base, leaving 1 base of the junction unmatched. The CDR3 consists of 14 residues. The germline V gene has CDR1 MGHDK and CDR2 SYGVNS. The CDR3 sequence: CASSEFGGTDTQYF. CDR3 in DNA: TGTGCCAGCAGTGAATTCGGGGGGACAGATACGCAGTATTTT.

The V gene is TRBV29-1, the J gene TRBJ2-2; the D gene is possibly TRBD2 (6 bases). V dropped 5 bases and J dropped 2 bases, with 12 bases sitting between them. The CDR3 totals 14 residues. Germline loops: CDR1 SQVTM, CDR2 ANQGSEA. DNA for the CDR3: TGCAGCGTTACGGGACTTTCTAACACCGGGGAGCTGTTTTTT. Translated, it gives CSVTGLSNTGELFF.

The chain joins TRBV2 to TRBJ2-7; D perhaps matches TRBD1 (5 bases). The CDR3 consists of 10 residues. Germline V gives CDR1 SNHLY, CDR2 FYNNEI. Trimming stripped 5 bases from V and 7 bases from J, with 6 bases between. The DNA of the CDR3 is TGTGCCAGCAGTCGACAGGAGCAGTACGTC. This encodes CASSRQEQYV.

The chain links TRBV7-7 to TRBJ2-2, with D tentatively TRBD1 or TRBD2 (7 bases each). Trimming left V 6 bases short and J 6 bases short, with 14 bases between. Germline assignment: CDR1 SSHAT and CDR2 FNYEAQ (reference sequence). There are 14 residues in the CDR3. CDR3 in amino acids: CASRQGRVSGELFF. The CDR3 nucleotides read TGTGCCAGCAGACAGGGGAGGGTGTCCGGGGAGCTGTTTTTT.

This chain uses TRBV12-3 or TRBV12-4 with TRBJ2-3, with D perhaps matching TRBD1 or TRBD2 (5 bases each). This CDR3 comprises 16 residues. The V gene lost 7 bases and the J gene lost 3 bases, with 20 bases spanning the gap. CDR3 sequence (DNA): TGTGCCAGCAATTTTAAACCCGGGACCGCAACAGATACGCAGTATTTT. Encoded protein: CASNFKPGTATDTQYF.

The J gene is TRBJ1-2, the V gene TRBV28; D gene uncertain. Per the germline V gene, CDR1 is MDHEN and CDR2 is SYDVKM. V dropped 2 bases and J dropped 7 bases, with 11 bases sitting between them. The CDR3 is made up of 13 amino acids. In DNA, the CDR3 is TGTGCCAGCAGTTTAATCAATCCGGGTGGCTACACCTTC. Translating it yields CASSLINPGGYTF.

This chain joins TRBV7-9 and TRBJ1-4; 7 bases match TRBD1. The junction had 5 bases not matched to a gene; V was cut back by 7 bases and J by 3 bases. This CDR3 region has 14 residues. The V gene's germline CDR1 is SEHNR and CDR2 FQNEAQ (reference sequence). The CDR3 nucleotides read TGTGCCAGCACCAGGGGGGCCTCTAATGAAAAACTGTTTTTT. Its protein product is CASTRGASNEKLFF.